Listed below are T cell receptor beta chains from one sample, sequenced in a study of blood T cell repertoires in COVID-19. Generated by immunoSEQ multiplex PCR, the TCRdb table keeps only in-frame clones and is missing some. The sample contains 30,000 to 35,000 clones, roughly four fifths of which appear only once. Sequenced: peripheral blood. The receptors here all came from an elderly man with active or convalescent COVID-19. Both conserved end residues are part of each CDR3. Each record gives: V gene, CDR3 protein.

TRBV11-2,CASSSRFEDTQYF
TRBV14,CASSPLDRANTGELFF
TRBV12-3/TRBV12-4,CASSGAMDTEAFF
TRBV11-3,CASSLVGQGTIDYGYTF
TRBV18,CASSPPDSVYGYTF
TRBV13,CASSQLGTADGYTF
TRBV5-1,CASSEFTGLGSTEAFF
TRBV9,CASTLSANYGYTF
TRBV21-1,CASSKGGDPGGASPGANVLTF
TRBV30,CAWSPTGVDGYTF
TRBV7-2,CASRGESWQETQYF
TRBV21-1,CASSNDRQGNTEAFF
TRBV18,CASSPPQSGANVLTF
TRBV6-5,CASSPMGNYEQYF
TRBV7-9,CASSPGQGGIDGYTF
TRBV7-6,CASSLDTGTSVVNEQFF
TRBV4-1,CASSQVTVTEQFF
TRBV2,CASVRDSSNSPLHF
TRBV3-1/TRBV3-2,CASSQGQDNSPLHF
TRBV27,CASKGTGANYEQYF
TRBV4-2,CASSLGTASYEQYF
TRBV5-1,CASSSDSSSTDTQYF
TRBV24-1,CATSESGTGLGNEQFF
TRBV3-1/TRBV3-2,CASSRSGQSNNEQFF